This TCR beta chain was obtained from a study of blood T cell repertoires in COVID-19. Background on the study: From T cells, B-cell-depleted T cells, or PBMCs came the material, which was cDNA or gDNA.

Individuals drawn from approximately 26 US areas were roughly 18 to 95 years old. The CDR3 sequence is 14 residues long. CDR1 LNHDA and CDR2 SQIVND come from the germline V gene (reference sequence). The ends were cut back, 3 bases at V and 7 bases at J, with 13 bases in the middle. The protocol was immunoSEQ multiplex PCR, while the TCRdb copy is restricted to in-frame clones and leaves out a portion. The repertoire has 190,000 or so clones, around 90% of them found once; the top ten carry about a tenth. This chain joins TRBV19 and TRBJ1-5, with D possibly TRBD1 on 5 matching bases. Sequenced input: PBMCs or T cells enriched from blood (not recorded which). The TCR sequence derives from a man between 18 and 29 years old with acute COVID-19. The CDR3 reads CASSMSGVGQPQHF. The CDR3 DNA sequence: TGTGCCAGTAGTATGTCGGGGGTCGGACAGCCCCAGCATTTT. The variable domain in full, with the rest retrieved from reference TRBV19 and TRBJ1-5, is DGGITQSPKYLFRKEGQNVTLSCEQNLNHDAMYWYRQDPGQGLRLIYYSQIVNDFQKGDIAEGYSVSREKKESFPLTVTSAQKNPTAFYLCASSMSGVGQPQHFGDGTRLSIL.